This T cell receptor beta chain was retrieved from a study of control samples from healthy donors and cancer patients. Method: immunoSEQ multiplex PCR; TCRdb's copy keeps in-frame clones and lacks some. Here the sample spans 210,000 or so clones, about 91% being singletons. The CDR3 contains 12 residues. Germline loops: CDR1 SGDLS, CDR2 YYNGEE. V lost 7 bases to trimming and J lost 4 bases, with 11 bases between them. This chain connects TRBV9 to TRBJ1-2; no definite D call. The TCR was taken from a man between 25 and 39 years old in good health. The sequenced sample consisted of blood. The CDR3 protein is CASADAGYGYTF. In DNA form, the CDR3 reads TGTGCCAGCGCCGACGCAGGCTATGGCTACACCTTC.